The 16 T cell receptor beta chains below come from one sample, sequenced in a study of cytotoxic CD8 clonotypes in ibrutinib-treated CLL. The method was immunoSEQ multiplex PCR; TCRdb's version includes in-frame clones alone and lacks a portion of them. The sample has some 63,000 clones, just over 90% seen once. The starting material was PBMCs, obtained after 12 months of ibrutinib treatment. All receptors come from a human donor with chronic lymphocytic leukemia.

The V gene is TRBV6-5, the J gene TRBJ1-2; TRBD1 aligns across 7 bases. CDR1 and CDR2 from the germline V gene are MNHEY and SVGAGI. This CDR3 spans 13 amino acids. Trimming removed 7 bases from V and 8 bases from J; junction bases left unmatched: 10. CDR3 in DNA: TGTGCCAGCAAGCCTACAGGGGATCGCGGCTACACCTTC. Translation gives CASKPTGDRGYTF.

This chain joins TRBV9 and TRBJ2-7, with 8 positions matching TRBD1. CDR1 SGDLS and CDR2 YYNGEE come from the germline V gene. The CDR3 spans 14 residues. Trimming removed 2 bases from V and 2 bases from J; junction bases left unmatched: 3. For the CDR3, the DNA is TGTGCCAGCAGCGTCCAGGACAGGGCCTACGAGCAGTACTTC. Translated: CASSVQDRAYEQYF.

The CDR3 DNA is TGTGCCAGTAGCAACACGGGGGAGCGCTATGGCTACACCTTC. It specifies CASSNTGERYGYTF. J is TRBJ1-2 and V is TRBV19; the D gene is possibly TRBD1 (5 bases). CDR3 length equals 14 residues. Trimming pared 6 bases from V and 4 bases from J, leaving 15 bases between. Germline values: CDR1 LNHDA, CDR2 SQIVND (reference sequence).

This clone was seen only once. The CDR3 DNA sequence: TGTGCCAGCAGCCCCAGCCGTGGGGATACGCAGTATTTT. Its translation is CASSPSRGDTQYF. V and J are TRBV7-6 and TRBJ2-3, with D unresolved. Germline V gives CDR1 SGHVS, CDR2 FNYEAQ. The CDR3 is 13 residues long. The ends were cut back, 5 bases at V and 6 bases at J, with 12 bases in the middle.

The V and J genes are TRBV27 and TRBJ2-2; tentative D call: TRBD2 (5 bases). Germline CDR1 reads MNHEY; CDR2 reads SMNVEV (reference sequence). Trimming shortened V by 6 bases and J by 8 bases, and 7 bases separated the two germline ends. The CDR3 runs to 11 residues. The CDR3 is CASRAEGELFF. The CDR3, as DNA: TGTGCCAGCAGAGCGGAGGGGGAGCTGTTTTTT.

The V call is TRBV19, the J call TRBJ1-2, with D possibly being TRBD1 (5 bases). The CDR3 contains 12 residues. The V and J ends lost 6 bases and 2 bases respectively, with 7 bases between them. Germline V gene sequence: CDR1 LNHDA, CDR2 SQIVND (reference sequence). The CDR3: CASRTENYGYTF. The CDR3 DNA reads as TGTGCCAGTAGGACAGAGAACTATGGCTACACCTTC.

The chain employs TRBV29-1 and TRBJ1-1, with a weak D call TRBD1 (5 bases). Germline CDR1 and CDR2: SQVTM and ANQGSEA. V lost 3 bases and J 4 bases, leaving 6 bases between the germline ends. This CDR3 contains 11 residues. CDR3 in DNA: TGCAGCGTTGACGGGGCCACTGAAGCTTTCTTT. This sequence encodes CSVDGATEAFF.

This chain joins TRBV9 and TRBJ2-7; 10 positions agree with TRBD1. CDR3 length: 15 residues. V lost 4 bases and J lost 3; bases outside the gene matches: 7. CDR1 and CDR2 from the germline V gene are SGDLS and YYNGEE. CDR3 protein: CASSPSGTGVYEQYF. The CDR3 nucleotides read TGTGCCAGCAGCCCCTCCGGGACAGGGGTCTACGAGCAGTACTTC.

The chain recombines TRBV6-6 with TRBJ1-1; D is perhaps TRBD1 (6 bases). This CDR3 comprises 13 residues. Germline values: CDR1 MNHNY, CDR2 SVGAGI (reference sequence). Trimming cost V 3 bases and J 5 bases, with 10 bases left between them. The CDR3, as DNA: TGTGCCAGCAGTTATGACAGGTGGACTGAAGCTTTCTTT. It is translated as CASSYDRWTEAFF.

The chain couples TRBV2 to TRBJ1-1, with D possibly TRBD1 on 6 matching bases. CDR1 and CDR2 (germline): SNHLY, FYNNEI. V dropped 7 bases and J dropped 5 bases, with 20 bases sitting between them. The CDR3 is made up of 15 amino acids. CDR3 residues: CASIGVGGAGTEAFF. The CDR3 DNA is TGTGCCAGCATTGGCGTCGGGGGCGCTGGTACTGAAGCTTTCTTT.

This clone has just one count. The chain employs TRBV4-1 and TRBJ2-7, with TRBD1 identical over 9 bases. V gave up 1 base and J gave up 2 bases; unmatched junction bases: 6. There are 16 residues in the CDR3. Germline V CDR1 and CDR2: MGHRA, YSYEKL. CDR3 protein: CASSQGSGTGTYEQYF. In DNA, the CDR3 is TGCGCCAGCAGCCAAGGGTCCGGGACAGGGACCTACGAGCAGTACTTC.

The chain links TRBV2 to TRBJ1-1; TRBD1 matches at 7 bases. V lost 2 bases, J lost 4 bases, and 4 bases stayed unmatched. Germline CDR1 is SNHLY and CDR2 is FYNNEI. The CDR3 contains 14 residues. The CDR3: CASSEQGVGTEAFF. The CDR3 bases are TGTGCCAGCAGTGAACAGGGGGTCGGCACTGAAGCTTTCTTT. Drawing the rest from reference TRBV2 and TRBJ1-1, the complete variable domain is EPEVTQTPSHQVTQMGQEVILRCVPISNHLYFYWYRQILGQKVEFLVSFYNNEISEKSEIFDDQFSVERPDGSNFTLKIRSTKLEDSAMYFCASSEQGVGTEAFFGQGTRLTVV.

The chain employs TRBV6-5 and TRBJ2-2; D is unresolved. Trimming cost V 10 bases and J 8 bases, with 8 bases left between them. The CDR3 extends over 10 amino acids. Per the germline V gene, CDR1 is MNHEY and CDR2 is SVGAGI. CDR3 DNA: TGTGCCACCCTGAGGGGGGAGCTGTTTTTT. Translated: CATLRGELFF.

The genes are TRBV6-4 and TRBJ1-4, with unresolved D. Germline lookup yields CDR1 MRHNA and CDR2 SNTAGT. Trimming removed 6 bases from V and 2 bases from J, with 13 bases in between. The CDR3 contains 15 residues. CDR3 region: CASSPGLATNEKLFF. The CDR3 nucleotides read TGTGCCAGCAGCCCGGGGTTAGCTACTAATGAAAAACTGTTTTTT.

The DNA for the CDR3 is TGCGCCAGCAGAGCATCTACAACTAATGAAAAACTGTTTTTT. It is translated as CASRASTTNEKLFF. This chain joins TRBV5-1 and TRBJ1-4; D gene ambiguous. The CDR3 runs 14 residues. V lost 5 bases and J lost 0, with 8 bases in between. Germline CDR1 SGHRS, CDR2 YFSETQ.

The rearrangement links TRBV18 to TRBJ1-3, with a weak D call TRBD1 (5 bases). Trimming shortened V by 3 bases and J by 2 bases, and 17 bases separated the two germline ends. Germline CDR1 KGHSH, CDR2 LQKENI. This CDR3 is built from 17 residues. In nucleotides, the CDR3 is TGTGCCAGCTCACCCTCGTGGAGAGACAGTACTGGAAACACCATATATTTT. Amino acids: CASSPSWRDSTGNTIYF.